One and the same sample provided the 10 T cell receptor beta chains below, sequenced in a study of shared clonotypes between healthy human individuals. Produced via immunoSEQ multiplex PCR; TCRdb's table is partial and in-frame only. The sample yields about 1 million clones, about 76% seen once. Sequencing was carried out using memory CD4+ T cells sorted from blood. Documented subset: CD45RA-negative fraction. These TCRs come from a man aged 18 to 35 in good health.

The gene calls are TRBV6-5 and TRBJ1-3; D not certain. The V end lost 1 base, the J end lost 0 bases, and 10 bases lay between the germline ends. Per germline, CDR1 MNHEY and CDR2 SVGAGI. CDR3 length: 16 amino acids. For the CDR3, the DNA is TGTGCCAGCAGTTACTACTCGGGATTCTCTGGAAACACCATATATTTT. Residues: CASSYYSGFSGNTIYF.

The rearrangement links TRBV9 to TRBJ1-4; TRBD1 matches at 7 bases. The CDR3 has 19 amino acids. Germline CDR1 SGDLS, CDR2 YYNGEE. The trim removed 0 bases at V and 1 base at J, leaving 12 bases unmatched. This CDR3 is CASSVGAQRRQGTNEKLFF. As DNA, the CDR3 is TGTGCCAGCAGCGTAGGGGCGCAGCGGCGACAGGGAACTAATGAAAAACTGTTTTTT.

The J gene is TRBJ2-1, the V gene TRBV5-4; unclear D gene. The CDR3 consists of 14 residues. The V end was cut by 4 bases, the J end by 3 bases, with 11 bases between. Germline assignment: CDR1 SGHNT and CDR2 YYREEE (reference sequence). The CDR3 sequence is CASSLDWNYNEQFF. For the CDR3, the DNA is TGTGCCAGCAGCCTAGACTGGAACTACAATGAGCAGTTCTTC. The full variable domain, its missing parts supplied by reference TRBV5-4 and TRBJ2-1, is ETGVTQSPTHLIKTRGQQVTLRCSSQSGHNTVSWYQQALGQGPQFIFQYYREEENGRGNFPPRFSGLQFPNYSSELNVNALELDDSALYLCASSLDWNYNEQFFGPGTRLTVL.

The chain links TRBV30 to TRBJ1-6; D is perhaps TRBD1 (5 bases). Deletions cut 7 bases from V and 12 bases from J, with 19 bases between. Germline V gene sequence: CDR1 GTSNPN, CDR2 SVGIG (reference sequence). CDR3 length: 13 amino acids. The CDR3 spells CASNGGVGRPLHF. The CDR3 nucleotides are TGTGCCTCTAACGGGGGGGTAGGCCGACCCCTCCACTTT. Looking up the rest from reference TRBV30 and TRBJ1-6 gives the full variable domain: SQTIHQWPATLVQPVGSPLSLECTVEGTSNPNLYWYRQAAGRGLQLLFYSVGIGQISSEVPQNLSASRPQDRQFILSSKKLLLSDSGFYLCASNGGVGRPLHFGNGTRLTVT.

DNA for the CDR3: TGTGCCAGCAGCGGCGGGACAGGAGTCTCTGGGGCCAACGTCCTGACTTTC. It is translated as CASSGGTGVSGANVLTF. The V gene is TRBV21-1, the J gene TRBJ2-6; the D segment call TRBD1 is taken from the table without a DNA check. TRBV21-1 is marked as a pseudogene. The CDR3 consists of 17 residues.

J is TRBJ2-7 and V is TRBV5-1, with 9 bases fitting TRBD2. Germline CDR1 reads SGHRS; CDR2 reads YFSETQ. This CDR3 is 16 amino acids long. The V gene end was trimmed by 4 bases and the J gene end by 3 bases; junction bases not matched to a gene: 11. Here the CDR3 reads CASSPRDSGGFYEQYF. The CDR3, as DNA: TGCGCCAGCAGCCCACGGGATAGCGGGGGTTTCTACGAGCAGTACTTC.

The V gene is TRBV2, the J gene TRBJ2-3; 11 nucleotides align to TRBD2. The CDR3 has 14 amino acids. Germline V gene lookup returns CDR1 SNHLY and CDR2 FYNNEI. J gave up 3 bases and V 8 bases, and 4 bases lay outside the gene matches. The CDR3 loop reads CASPLAGVTDTQYF. CDR3 nucleotide sequence: TGTGCCAGCCCACTAGCGGGAGTAACAGATACGCAGTATTTT.

The gene calls are TRBV6-1 and TRBJ2-7; weak D call: TRBD2 (5 bases). The CDR3 spans 14 residues. The germline V gene encodes CDR1 MNHNS and CDR2 SASEGT. Trimming took off 3 bases at V and 9 bases at J, with 18 bases between the two ends. The CDR3, as DNA: TGTGCCAGCAGTGATCCGGCTAGCCGCACGTCGCAGTACTTC. This encodes CASSDPASRTSQYF.

The chain carries TRBV7-2 and TRBJ2-5; TRBD2 is a possible D gene (8 bases). V was clipped by 5 bases and J by 3 bases, with 16 bases between them. Germline V gives CDR1 SGHTA, CDR2 FQGNSA. The CDR3 contains 15 residues. The CDR3 is CASSSQRGTEETQYF. The CDR3 DNA is TGTGCCAGCAGCAGCCAGCGGGGGACAGAAGAGACCCAGTACTTC.

This chain connects TRBV5-1 to TRBJ2-3; D is undetermined. With 3 bases removed from V and 0 bases from J, the gap between germline ends came to 8 bases. Germline V gives CDR1 SGHRS, CDR2 YFSETQ. The CDR3 extends over 14 amino acids. CDR3 in amino acids: CASSWAGSTDTQYF. Here the CDR3 DNA reads TGCGCCAGCAGCTGGGCCGGGAGCACAGATACGCAGTATTTT.